The rows below give T cell receptor beta chains drawn from one sample of a study of identical twins. A single record per CDR3 protein comes from TCRdb applying MiXCR to the 5' RACE reads. The repertoire holds 450,000 or so distinct CDR3 sequences, with roughly an eighth as singletons. Another study also made use of these data, one on yellow fever vaccine responses in identical twins.

The specimen was CD4+ T cells sorted from blood. These receptors were taken from a woman under 30 in good health. The CDR3 runs from the conserved cysteine through the conserved F or W. Each record gives: V gene, D gene, J gene, clone size, CDR3 DNA, CDR3 protein. The D gene is left open where the match is weak. Only some rows state a clone size, as once, few, many or a class for expanded clones.

TRBV24-1	TRBD2	TRBJ2-5	many	TGTGCCACCAGTGATAAAGCGGGAAGAAGCGAGACCCAGTACTTC	CATSDKAGRSETQYF
TRBV6-1	TRBD1	TRBJ1-1	NA	TGTGCCAGCAGGCGTACGGGACAGCTACTCATGAACACTGAAGCTTTCTTT	CASRRTGQLLMNTEAFF
TRBV2	NA	TRBJ2-3	NA	TGTGCCAGCAGTGACCGTCCCTGGGGTAACACAGATACGCAGTATTTT	CASSDRPWGNTDTQYF
TRBV7-9	TRBD2	TRBJ2-7	NA	TGTGCCAGCAGCTTAAAAGGAGCGGGGGGGCAGTACGAGCAGTACTTC	CASSLKGAGGQYEQYF
TRBV6-4	NA	TRBJ2-2	many	TGTGCCAGCAGTCTAAAGACTGGGGACACCGGGGAGCTGTTTTTT	CASSLKTGDTGELFF
TRBV5-1	TRBD2	TRBJ2-1	few	TGCGCCAGCAGCTTTAGCGGGAGGGTCCAGTTCTTC	CASSFSGRVQFF
TRBV4-2	NA	TRBJ1-1	many	TGTGCCAGCAGCTCGCGGTGGGTGGGGGCTTTCTTT	CASSSRWVGAFF
TRBV27	TRBD2	TRBJ2-6	NA	TGTGCCAGCAGTTTTGCGGGAGGACTCTCTGGGGCCAACGTCCTGACTTTC	CASSFAGGLSGANVLTF
TRBV7-2	NA	TRBJ1-1	few	TGTGCCAGCAGCTTAGTACGGGAAGGCGTGGCTTTCTTT	CASSLVREGVAFF
TRBV25-1	TRBD1	TRBJ1-2	many	TGTGCCAGCAGTGAATTGTACAGGGGGCATGGCTACACCTTC	CASSELYRGHGYTF
TRBV2	NA	TRBJ2-3	NA	TGTGCCAGCAGTGCCCCCCGGGGACCTAGCACAGATACGCAGTATTTT	CASSAPRGPSTDTQYF
TRBV7-3	TRBD1	TRBJ1-1	NA	TGTGCCAGCAGCTTAAACAGGGGCATTACTGAAGCTTTCTTT	CASSLNRGITEAFF
TRBV28	TRBD1	TRBJ2-5	NA	TGTGCCAGCAGTTCTGCGGGACAGGGGAGGGAAGAGACCCAGTACTTC	CASSSAGQGREETQYF
TRBV28	NA	TRBJ2-3	few	TGTGCCAGCAGTTGGAGTGAGGGGGGCACAGATACGCAGTATTTT	CASSWSEGGTDTQYF
TRBV20-1	TRBD2	TRBJ2-5	NA	TGCAGTGCTTACCCGGGACTAGCGGGAGTTGAGACCCAGTACTTC	CSAYPGLAGVETQYF
TRBV28	NA	TRBJ2-1	NA	TGTGCCAGCGCTAGCTCCTACAATGAGCAGTTCTTC	CASASSYNEQFF
TRBV11-2	NA	TRBJ1-5	NA	TGTGCCAGCAGCTTAAATTTGAGGGATCAGCCCCAGCATTTT	CASSLNLRDQPQHF
TRBV7-2	NA	TRBJ2-2	few	TGTGCCAGCAGCTCCAGGGTAGGGACCGGGGAGCTGTTTTTT	CASSSRVGTGELFF
TRBV29-1	NA	TRBJ2-5	many	TGCAGCGTGGCCGGGGCGGTAGGGGAGACCCAGTACTTC	CSVAGAVGETQYF
TRBV5-4	TRBD2	TRBJ2-1	few	TGTGCCAGCAGCCTGCCCGGGACTAGCGGCAATGAGCAGTTCTTC	CASSLPGTSGNEQFF
TRBV20-1	TRBD2	TRBJ2-1	NA	TGCAGTGCTAGAGATCGGGGGGGAAGCAATGAGCAGTTCTTC	CSARDRGGSNEQFF
TRBV28	NA	TRBJ2-1	NA	TGTGCCAGCAGTCCCCGAACCGTAGGGGACCGGGATGAGCAGTTCTTC	CASSPRTVGDRDEQFF
TRBV10-3	NA	TRBJ2-2	NA	TGTGCCGTCGGGGCGATAGGGACCGGGGAGCTGTTTTTT	CAVGAIGTGELFF
TRBV29-1	NA	TRBJ2-3	many	TGCAGCGTTCCTGCGGCAGGGCCCACAGATACGCAGTATTTT	CSVPAAGPTDTQYF
TRBV6-1	TRBD2	TRBJ2-1	NA	TGTGCCAGCAGTGAACAACCCCCAGCGGGAGGGGGGAATGAGCAGTTCTTC	CASSEQPPAGGGNEQFF
TRBV5-1	NA	TRBJ2-3	NA	TGCGCCAGCAGCTTGGGGGACGGATCGGATACGCTGTATTTT	CASSLGDGSDTLYF
TRBV27	NA	TRBJ2-7	few	TGTGCCAGCAGTTTATCGTCGCGGAGCTCCTACGAGCAGTACTTC	CASSLSSRSSYEQYF
TRBV5-1	TRBD1	TRBJ2-4	few	TGCGCCAGCAGCGCGGGACAGGGTCCGGCCAAAAACATTCAGTACTTC	CASSAGQGPAKNIQYF
TRBV10-3	NA	TRBJ2-1	few	TGTGCCATCATGGGTGAAGCGAGGGGGGGCGGTCACAATGAGCAGTTCTTC	CAIMGEARGGGHNEQFF